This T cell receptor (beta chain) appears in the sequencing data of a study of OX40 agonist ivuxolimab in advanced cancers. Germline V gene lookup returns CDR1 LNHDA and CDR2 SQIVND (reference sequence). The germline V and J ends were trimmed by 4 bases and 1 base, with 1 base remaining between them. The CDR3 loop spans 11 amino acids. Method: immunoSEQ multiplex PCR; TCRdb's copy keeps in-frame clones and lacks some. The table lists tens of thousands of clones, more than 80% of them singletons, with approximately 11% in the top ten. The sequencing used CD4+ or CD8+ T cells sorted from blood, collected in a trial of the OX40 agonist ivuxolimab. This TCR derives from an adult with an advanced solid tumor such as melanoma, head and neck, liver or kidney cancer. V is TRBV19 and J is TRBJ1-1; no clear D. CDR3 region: CASSRNTEAFF. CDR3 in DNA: TGTGCCAGTAGTAGGAACACTGAAGCTTTCTTT. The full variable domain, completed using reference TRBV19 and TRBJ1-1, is DGGITQSPKYLFRKEGQNVTLSCEQNLNHDAMYWYRQDPGQGLRLIYYSQIVNDFQKGDIAEGYSVSREKKESFPLTVTSAQKNPTAFYLCASSRNTEAFFGQGTRLTVV.